This T cell receptor beta chain is from a study of T cells in Graves' hyperthyroidism and ophthalmopathy. Whole-study findings and limits: Separating ophthalmopathy from stable hyperthyroidism was achieved by a 13 V-J model. The model made its ophthalmopathy prediction, and onset followed a median approximately 6 months later. Clonotypes that were expanded in thyroid above 0.001 mostly appeared in blood too.

Germline values: CDR1 SGHAT, CDR2 FQDESV (reference sequence). This CDR3 contains 16 residues. The V gene lost 2 bases and the J gene lost 10 bases, with 22 bases spanning the gap. RNA transcripts provided the source from which TCR beta CDR3 regions were amplified. First-round RT-PCR with HTBI primers amplified the TCR CDR3 region. MiXCR was run by TCRdb on the multiplex PCR reads, yielding one entry per CDR3 protein. The sample consists of approximately 370,000 distinct CDR3 sequences, 17% of them appearing once. This clonotype was observed many times. Antigen: not known. Sequencing was done on a sample of blood. This clonotype originated in a woman younger than 45 with Graves' hyperthyroidism that later progressed to Graves' ophthalmopathy. The J gene is TRBJ2-3, the V gene TRBV11-1, with D uncertain. CDR3 in DNA: TGTGCCAGCAGCTTACACCGCTTTCAGATAGGCGGAGCGCAGTATTTT. It yields the protein CASSLHRFQIGGAQYF. The full variable domain, with the rest looked up from reference TRBV11-1 and TRBJ2-3, is EAEVAQSPRYKITEKSQAVAFWCDPISGHATLYWYRQILGQGPELLVQFQDESVVDDSQLPKDRFSAERLKGVDSTLKIQPAELGDSAMYLCASSLHRFQIGGAQYFGPGTRLTVL.